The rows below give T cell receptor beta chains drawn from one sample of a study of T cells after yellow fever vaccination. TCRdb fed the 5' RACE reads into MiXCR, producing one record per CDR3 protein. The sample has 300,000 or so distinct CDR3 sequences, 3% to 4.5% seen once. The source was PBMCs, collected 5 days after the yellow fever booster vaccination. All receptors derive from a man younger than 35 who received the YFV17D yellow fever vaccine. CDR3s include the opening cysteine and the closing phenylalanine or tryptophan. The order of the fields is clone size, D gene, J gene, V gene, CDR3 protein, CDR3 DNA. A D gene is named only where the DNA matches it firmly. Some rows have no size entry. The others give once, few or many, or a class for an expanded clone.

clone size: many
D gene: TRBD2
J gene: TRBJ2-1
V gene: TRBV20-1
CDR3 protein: CSAANAGTSSYNEQFF
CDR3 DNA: TGCAGTGCGGCGAATGCCGGGACTAGCTCCTACAATGAGCAGTTCTTC

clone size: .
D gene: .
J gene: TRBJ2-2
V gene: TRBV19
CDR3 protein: CASSRGDSNTGELFF
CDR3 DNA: TGTGCCAGTAGTCGGGGGGACAGCAACACCGGGGAGCTGTTTTTT

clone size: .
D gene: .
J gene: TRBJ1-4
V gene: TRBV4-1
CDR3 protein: CASSQLGSGRDNEKLFF
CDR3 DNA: TGCGCCAGCAGCCAACTAGGGTCAGGGCGAGATAATGAAAAACTGTTTTTT

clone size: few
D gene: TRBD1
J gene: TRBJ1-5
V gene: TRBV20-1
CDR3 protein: CSAVQGAQSNQPQHF
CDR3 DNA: TGCAGTGCGGTACAGGGGGCGCAAAGCAATCAGCCCCAGCATTTT

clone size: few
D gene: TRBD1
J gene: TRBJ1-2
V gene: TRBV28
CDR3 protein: CASSPPGQGARVYGYTF
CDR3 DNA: TGTGCCAGCAGTCCCCCGGGACAGGGAGCTCGTGTCTATGGCTACACCTTC

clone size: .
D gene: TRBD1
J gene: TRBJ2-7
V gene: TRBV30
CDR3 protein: CAWKTGGDRAYEQYF
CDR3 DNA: TGTGCCTGGAAGACGGGCGGGGACAGGGCCTACGAGCAGTACTTC

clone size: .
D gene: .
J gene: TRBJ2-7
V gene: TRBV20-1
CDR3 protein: CSARAGQSYEQYF
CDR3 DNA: TGCAGTGCTAGAGCGGGGCAGTCCTACGAGCAGTACTTC

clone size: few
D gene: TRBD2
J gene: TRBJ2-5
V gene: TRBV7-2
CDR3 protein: CASSLDSGGWETQYF
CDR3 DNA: TGTGCCAGCAGCTTAGATAGCGGGGGTTGGGAGACCCAGTACTTC

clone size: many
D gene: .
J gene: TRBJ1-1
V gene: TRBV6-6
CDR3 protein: CASSRNGQMNTEAFF
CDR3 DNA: TGTGCCAGCAGTCGTAATGGACAAATGAACACTGAAGCTTTCTTT

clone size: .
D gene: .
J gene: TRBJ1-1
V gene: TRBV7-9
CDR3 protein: CASSQVVTEMNTEAFF
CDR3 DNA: TGTGCCAGCTCGCAGGTGGTAACAGAGATGAACACTGAAGCTTTCTTT

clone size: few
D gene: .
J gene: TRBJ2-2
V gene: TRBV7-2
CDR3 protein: CASSLFSAGNTGELFF
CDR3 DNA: TGTGCCAGCAGCTTATTTTCGGCGGGGAACACCGGGGAGCTGTTTTTT

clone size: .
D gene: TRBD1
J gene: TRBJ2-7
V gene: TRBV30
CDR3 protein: CAWSVWDRNYEQYF
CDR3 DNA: TGTGCCTGGAGTGTATGGGACAGAAACTACGAGCAGTACTTC

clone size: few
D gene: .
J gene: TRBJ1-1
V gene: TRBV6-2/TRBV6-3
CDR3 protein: CASTRGLTEAFF
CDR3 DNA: TGTGCCAGCACCCGGGGCCTCACTGAAGCTTTCTTT

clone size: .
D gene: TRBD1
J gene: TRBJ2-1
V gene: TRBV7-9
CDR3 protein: CASSSDRGSEYNEQFF
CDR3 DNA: TGTGCCAGCAGCTCCGACAGGGGATCGGAGTACAATGAGCAGTTCTTC

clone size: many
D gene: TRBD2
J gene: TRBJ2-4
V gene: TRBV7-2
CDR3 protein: CASSLSSGGPPIQYF
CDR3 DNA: TGTGCCAGCAGCCTAAGTAGCGGGGGGCCACCCATTCAGTACTTC

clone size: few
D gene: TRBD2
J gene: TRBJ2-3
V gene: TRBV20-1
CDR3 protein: CSARDLAGGPLTDTQYF
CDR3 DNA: TGCAGTGCTAGAGATTTAGCGGGGGGCCCCCTCACAGATACGCAGTATTTT

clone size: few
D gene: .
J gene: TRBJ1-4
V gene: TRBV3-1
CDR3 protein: CASSQVPGIGEKLFF
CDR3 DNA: TGTGCCAGCAGCCAAGTACCCGGGATTGGTGAAAAACTGTTTTTT

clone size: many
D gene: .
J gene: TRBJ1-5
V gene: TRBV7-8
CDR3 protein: CASSFSGRPQHF
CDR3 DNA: TGTGCCAGCAGCTTCTCAGGGCGGCCCCAGCATTTT

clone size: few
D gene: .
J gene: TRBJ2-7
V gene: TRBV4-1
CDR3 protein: CASSPQRSYEQYF
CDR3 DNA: TGCGCCAGCAGCCCACAGCGATCCTACGAGCAGTACTTC

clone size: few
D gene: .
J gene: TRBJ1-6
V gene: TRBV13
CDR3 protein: CASSLGRRANSPLHF
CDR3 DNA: TGTGCCAGCAGCTTGGGTAGGAGGGCGAATTCACCCCTCCACTTT

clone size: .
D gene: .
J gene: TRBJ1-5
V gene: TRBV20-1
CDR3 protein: CSARLGGEQPQHF
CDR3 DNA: TGCAGTGCTAGGTTGGGAGGCGAACAGCCCCAGCATTTT

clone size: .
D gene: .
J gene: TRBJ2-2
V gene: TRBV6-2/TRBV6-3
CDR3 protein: CASSYSPGENGELFF
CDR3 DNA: TGTGCCAGCAGTTACTCACCGGGAGAGAACGGGGAGCTGTTTTTT

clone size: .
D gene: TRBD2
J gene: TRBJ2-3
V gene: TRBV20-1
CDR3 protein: CSASRGGASTDTQYF
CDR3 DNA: TGCAGTGCTAGCCGCGGGGGGGCTAGCACAGATACGCAGTATTTT

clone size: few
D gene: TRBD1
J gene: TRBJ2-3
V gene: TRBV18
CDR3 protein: CASSPWTGGFADTQYF
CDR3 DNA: TGTGCCAGCTCACCGTGGACAGGGGGCTTTGCAGATACGCAGTATTTT

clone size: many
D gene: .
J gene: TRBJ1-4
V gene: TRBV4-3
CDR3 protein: CASREGRRFATNEKLFF
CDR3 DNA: TGCGCCAGCCGCGAGGGACGCAGATTTGCAACTAATGAAAAACTGTTTTTT

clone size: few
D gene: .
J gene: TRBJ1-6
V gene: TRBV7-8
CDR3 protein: CASSLDLNYNSPLHF
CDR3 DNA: TGTGCCAGCAGCTTAGACCTGAACTATAATTCACCCCTCCACTTT

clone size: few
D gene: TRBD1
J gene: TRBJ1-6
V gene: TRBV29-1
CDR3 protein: CSVDGTANSPLHF
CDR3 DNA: TGCAGCGTTGACGGGACAGCCAATTCACCCCTCCACTTT

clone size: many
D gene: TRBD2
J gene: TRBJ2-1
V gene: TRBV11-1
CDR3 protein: CASSPHFWSAGGPGEQFF
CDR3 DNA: TGTGCCAGCAGCCCACACTTCTGGTCCGCGGGGGGGCCGGGTGAGCAGTTCTTC

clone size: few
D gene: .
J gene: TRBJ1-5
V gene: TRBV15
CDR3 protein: CATSSQGGQPQHF
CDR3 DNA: TGTGCCACCAGCAGCCAGGGAGGGCAGCCCCAGCATTTT

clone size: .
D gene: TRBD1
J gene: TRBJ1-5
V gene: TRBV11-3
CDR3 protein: CASSRPSGGTQPQHF
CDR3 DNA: TGTGCCAGCAGCCGCCCCTCAGGGGGCACTCAGCCCCAGCATTTT

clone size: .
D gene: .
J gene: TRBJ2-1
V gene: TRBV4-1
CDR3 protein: CASSQVLAGEQFF
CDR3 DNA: TGCGCCAGCAGCCAAGTTCTAGCAGGCGAGCAGTTCTTC

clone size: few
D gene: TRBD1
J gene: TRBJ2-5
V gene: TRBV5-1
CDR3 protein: CASSSHGQAWMETQYF
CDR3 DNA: TGCGCCAGCAGCTCTCACGGACAGGCCTGGATGGAGACCCAGTACTTC

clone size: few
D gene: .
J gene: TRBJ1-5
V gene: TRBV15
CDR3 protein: CATSRAGLKGFRSNQPQHF
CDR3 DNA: TGTGCCACCAGCAGAGCCGGGTTAAAAGGTTTTAGGAGCAATCAGCCCCAGCATTTT

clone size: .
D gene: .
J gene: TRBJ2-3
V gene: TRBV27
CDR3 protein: CASSLYAQPEDTQYF
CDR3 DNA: TGTGCCAGCAGTTTATACGCTCAACCCGAGGATACGCAGTATTTT

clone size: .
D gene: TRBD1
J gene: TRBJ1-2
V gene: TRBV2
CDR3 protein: CASSPGDRTGSF
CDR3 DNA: TGTGCCAGCAGTCCTGGGGATCGGACAGGCTCTTTC

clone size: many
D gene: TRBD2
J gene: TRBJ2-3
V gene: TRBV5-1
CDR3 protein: CASGTGGPGDTQYF
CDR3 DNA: TGCGCCAGCGGGACGGGGGGGCCCGGAGATACGCAGTATTTT

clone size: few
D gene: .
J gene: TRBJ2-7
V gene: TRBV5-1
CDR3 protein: CASSFGEGYEQYF
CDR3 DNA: .

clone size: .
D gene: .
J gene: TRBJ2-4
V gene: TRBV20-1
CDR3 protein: CSARDPAPGAQGIQYF
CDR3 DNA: TGCAGTGCTAGAGATCCCGCTCCGGGGGCCCAGGGCATTCAGTACTTC

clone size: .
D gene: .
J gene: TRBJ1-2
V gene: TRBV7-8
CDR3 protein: CASSARDITNYGYTF
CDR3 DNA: TGTGCCAGCAGCGCCCGGGACATAACTAACTATGGCTACACCTTC

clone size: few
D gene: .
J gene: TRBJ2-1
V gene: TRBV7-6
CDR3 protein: CASSGTGASEQFF
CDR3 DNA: TGTGCCAGCAGCGGGACGGGGGCAAGTGAGCAGTTCTTC

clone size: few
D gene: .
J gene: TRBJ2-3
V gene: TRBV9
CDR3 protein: CASTVRGASDTQYF
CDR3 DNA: TGTGCCAGCACCGTCAGGGGGGCTTCAGATACGCAGTATTTT

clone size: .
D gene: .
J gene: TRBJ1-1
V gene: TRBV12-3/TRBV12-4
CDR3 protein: CASSYSRTEAFF
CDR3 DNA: TGTGCCAGCAGCTACTCCCGAACTGAAGCTTTCTTT

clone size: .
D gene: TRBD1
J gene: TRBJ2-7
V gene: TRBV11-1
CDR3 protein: CASSTKIPDRAFEQYF
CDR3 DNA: TGTGCCAGCAGCACAAAGATCCCAGACAGGGCGTTTGAGCAGTACTTC

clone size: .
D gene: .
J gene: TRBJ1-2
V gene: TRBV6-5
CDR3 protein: CAALRGRDYGYTF
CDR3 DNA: TGTGCCGCATTACGGGGTAGGGACTATGGCTACACCTTC

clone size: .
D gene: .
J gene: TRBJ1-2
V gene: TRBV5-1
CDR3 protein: CASTGGQIDGYTF
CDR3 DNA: TGCGCCAGCACCGGTGGACAGATTGACGGCTACACCTTC

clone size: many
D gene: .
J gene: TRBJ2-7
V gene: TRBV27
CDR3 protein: CASSSTRYEQYF
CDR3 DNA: TGTGCCAGCAGTTCCACCCGCTACGAGCAGTACTTC

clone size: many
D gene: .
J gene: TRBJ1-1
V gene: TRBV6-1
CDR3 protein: CASSPMNTEAFF
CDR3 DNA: TGTGCCAGCAGCCCGATGAACACTGAAGCTTTCTTT

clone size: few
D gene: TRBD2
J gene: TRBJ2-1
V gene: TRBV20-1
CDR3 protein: CSASGGLAGVYNEQFF
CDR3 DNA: TGCAGTGCTAGCGGGGGCCTAGCGGGGGTTTACAATGAGCAGTTCTTC

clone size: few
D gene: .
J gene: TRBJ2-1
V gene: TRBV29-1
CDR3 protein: CSVAKTGSYNEQFF
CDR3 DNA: TGCAGCGTTGCAAAGACAGGATCTTACAATGAGCAGTTCTTC

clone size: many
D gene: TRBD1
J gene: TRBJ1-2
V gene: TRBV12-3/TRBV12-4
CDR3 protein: CASTLGGQGVFGYTF
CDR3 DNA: TGTGCCAGCACCTTAGGGGGACAGGGTGTTTTTGGCTACACCTTC

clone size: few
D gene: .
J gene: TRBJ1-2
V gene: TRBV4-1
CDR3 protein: CASSQVQGINYGYTF
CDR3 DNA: TGCGCCAGCAGCCAAGTCCAAGGGATTAACTATGGCTACACCTTC

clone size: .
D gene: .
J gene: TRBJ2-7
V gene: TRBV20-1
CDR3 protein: CSARGLGGYEQYF
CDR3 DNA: TGCAGTGCTAGAGGACTCGGGGGCTACGAGCAGTACTTC

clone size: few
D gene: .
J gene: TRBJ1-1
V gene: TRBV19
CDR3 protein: CASSIPGLGTEAFF
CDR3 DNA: TGTGCCAGTAGTATCCCAGGGCTAGGCACTGAAGCTTTCTTT